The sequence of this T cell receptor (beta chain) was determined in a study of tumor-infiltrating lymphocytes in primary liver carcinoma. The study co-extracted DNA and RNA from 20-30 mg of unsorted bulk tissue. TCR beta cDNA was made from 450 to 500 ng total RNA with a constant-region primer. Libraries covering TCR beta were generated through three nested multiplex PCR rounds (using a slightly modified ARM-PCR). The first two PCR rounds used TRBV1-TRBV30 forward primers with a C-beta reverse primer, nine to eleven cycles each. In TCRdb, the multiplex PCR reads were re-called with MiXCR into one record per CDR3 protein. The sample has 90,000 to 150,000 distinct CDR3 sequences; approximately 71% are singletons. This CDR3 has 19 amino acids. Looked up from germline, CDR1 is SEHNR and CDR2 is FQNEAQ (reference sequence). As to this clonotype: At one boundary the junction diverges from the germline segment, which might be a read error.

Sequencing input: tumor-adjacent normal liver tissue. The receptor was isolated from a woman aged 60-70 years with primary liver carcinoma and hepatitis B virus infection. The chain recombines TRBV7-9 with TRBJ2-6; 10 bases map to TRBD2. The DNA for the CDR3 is TGTGCCAGCAGCTCCTGGACTAGCGGTACCTTATCTGGGGCCAATGTCCTGATTTTC. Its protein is CASSSWTSGTLSGANVLIF.